The clone carrying this T cell receptor beta chain is a singleton in its sample. What it recognizes is unknown. V was pared by 1 base and J by 8 bases, with 13 bases of the junction left unmatched. Germline CDR1 and CDR2: GTSNPN and SVGIG (reference sequence). The CDR3 runs 15 residues. The data were taken from a study of shared clonotypes between healthy human individuals. Overall study findings and caveats: How much donors shared clonotypes was expected to be affected by sequencing depth.

Measured with immunoSEQ multiplex PCR; TCRdb has only the in-frame clones, and not every one. The sample carries approximately 980,000 clones, less than 85% recorded once. Sequenced sample: memory CD4+ T cells sorted from blood. Subset described: CD45RA-negative fraction. The source is a man between 18 and 35 years old in good health. The chain uses TRBV30 and TRBJ1-2; 7 bases are shared with TRBD1. The CDR3 DNA follows: TGTGCCTGGAGTGGGTACACAGGGGCTATCGAAGGCTACACCTTC. Translated, it gives CAWSGYTGAIEGYTF.